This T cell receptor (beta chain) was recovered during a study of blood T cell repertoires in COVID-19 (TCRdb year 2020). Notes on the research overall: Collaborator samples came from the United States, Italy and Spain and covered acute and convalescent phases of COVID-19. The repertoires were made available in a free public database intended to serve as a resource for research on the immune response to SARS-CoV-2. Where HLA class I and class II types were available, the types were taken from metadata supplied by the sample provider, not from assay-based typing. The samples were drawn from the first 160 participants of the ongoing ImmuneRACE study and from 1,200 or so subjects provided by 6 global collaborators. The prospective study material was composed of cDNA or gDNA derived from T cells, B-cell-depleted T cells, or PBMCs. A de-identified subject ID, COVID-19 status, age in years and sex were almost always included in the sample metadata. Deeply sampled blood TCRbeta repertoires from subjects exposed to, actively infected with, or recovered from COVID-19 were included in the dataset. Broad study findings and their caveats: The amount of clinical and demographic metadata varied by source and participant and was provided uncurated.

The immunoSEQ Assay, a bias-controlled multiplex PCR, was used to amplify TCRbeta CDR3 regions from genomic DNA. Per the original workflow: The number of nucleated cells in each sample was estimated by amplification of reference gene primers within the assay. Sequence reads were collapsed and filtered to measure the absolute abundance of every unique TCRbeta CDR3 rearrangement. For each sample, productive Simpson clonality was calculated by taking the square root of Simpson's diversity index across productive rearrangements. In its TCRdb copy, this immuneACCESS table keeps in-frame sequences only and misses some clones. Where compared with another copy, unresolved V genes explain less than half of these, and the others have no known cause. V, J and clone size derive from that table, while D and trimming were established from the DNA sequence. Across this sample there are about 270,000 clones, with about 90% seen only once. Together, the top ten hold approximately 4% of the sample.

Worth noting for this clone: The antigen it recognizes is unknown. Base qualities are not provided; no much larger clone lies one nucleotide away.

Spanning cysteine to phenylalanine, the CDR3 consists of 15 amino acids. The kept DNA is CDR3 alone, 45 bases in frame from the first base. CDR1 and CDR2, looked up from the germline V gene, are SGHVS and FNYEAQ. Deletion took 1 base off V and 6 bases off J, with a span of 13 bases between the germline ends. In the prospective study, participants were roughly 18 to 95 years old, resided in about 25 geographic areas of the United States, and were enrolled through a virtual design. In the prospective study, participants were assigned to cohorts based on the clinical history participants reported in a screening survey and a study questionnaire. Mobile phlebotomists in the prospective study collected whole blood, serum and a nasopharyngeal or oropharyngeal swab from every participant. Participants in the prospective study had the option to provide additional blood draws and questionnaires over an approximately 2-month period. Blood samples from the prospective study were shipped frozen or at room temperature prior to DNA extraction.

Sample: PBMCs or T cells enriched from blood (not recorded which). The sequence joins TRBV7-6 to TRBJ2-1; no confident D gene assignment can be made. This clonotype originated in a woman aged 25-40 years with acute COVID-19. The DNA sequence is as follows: TGTGCCAGCAGCTTAGAGTCTCTCGCTACCAATGAGCAGTTCTTC. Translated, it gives CASSLESLATNEQFF.